Sequencing of this T cell receptor beta chain was carried out in a study of T cell responses to AZD1222 COVID-19 vaccine. The length of the CDR3 is 12 residues. Germline V CDR1 and CDR2: SQVTM, ANQGSEA. V was cut by 7 bases and J by 1 base, with 8 bases left in between. A word on this clone: Its antigen is still unknown.

Some clones are missing from TCRdb's copy, which holds only in-frame ones; the method was immunoSEQ multiplex PCR. The sample has 200,000 to 300,000 clones; just over 90% are singletons. Study-level points and caveats: There were repertoire samples only from the period after the peak T cell response. Females made up more of the donors, who were largely white British, and clonal diversity may have come out too low. Spike-wide coverage was observed for vaccine-associated CD4 TCRs, with dominant responses at 160-218 and 743-854. Nearly half of the spike-specific TCRs reportedly recognize variant regions that carry no mutations.

Material: peripheral blood, obtained on day 0 of AZD1222 vaccination. The chain joins TRBV29-1 to TRBJ1-5; D is unclear. This clonotype was obtained from an adult in good health. The CDR3 reads CSARESNQPQHF. For the CDR3, the DNA is TGCAGCGCCCGGGAAAGCAATCAGCCCCAGCATTTT.